The source of this TCR beta chain is a study of T cell changes during pregnancy in multiple sclerosis. TCRdb's table, derived via immunoSEQ multiplex PCR, lists solely in-frame clones and lacks some. The sample includes 45,000 to 55,000 clones, around 93% seen only once; the top ten take roughly 2.3%. Germline lookup yields CDR1 SGDLS and CDR2 YYNGEE. The CDR3 consists of 19 residues. J lost 0 bases, V lost 4 bases, and 11 bases had no gene match. This chain uses TRBV9 with TRBJ2-2, with TRBD1 identical over 11 bases. Sample: peripheral blood, taken in the third trimester of pregnancy. This receptor was obtained from a female donor with multiple sclerosis, enrolled in a pregnancy study. This chain's CDR3 is CASSFKPGQGGTNTGELFF. DNA for the CDR3: TGTGCCAGCAGCTTTAAACCGGGACAGGGGGGAACGAACACCGGGGAGCTGTTTTTT.